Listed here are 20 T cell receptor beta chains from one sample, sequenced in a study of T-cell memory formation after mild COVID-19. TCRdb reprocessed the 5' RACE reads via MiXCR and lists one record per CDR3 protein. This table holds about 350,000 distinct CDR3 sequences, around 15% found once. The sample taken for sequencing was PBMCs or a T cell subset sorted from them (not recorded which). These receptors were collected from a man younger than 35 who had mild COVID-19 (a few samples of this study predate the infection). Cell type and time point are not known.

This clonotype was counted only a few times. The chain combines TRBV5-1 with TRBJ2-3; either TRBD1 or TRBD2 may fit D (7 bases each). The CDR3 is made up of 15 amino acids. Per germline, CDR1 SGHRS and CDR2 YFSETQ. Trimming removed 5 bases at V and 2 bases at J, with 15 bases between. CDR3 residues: CASSERDRPTDTQYF. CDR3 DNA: TGCGCCAGCAGTGAGCGGGACAGACCCACAGATACGCAGTATTTT. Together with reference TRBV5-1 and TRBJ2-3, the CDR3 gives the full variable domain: KAGVTQTPRYLIKTRGQQVTLSCSPISGHRSVSWYQQTPGQGLQFLFEYFSETQRNKGNFPGRFSGRQFSNSRSEMNVSTLELGDSALYLCASSERDRPTDTQYFGPGTRLTVL.

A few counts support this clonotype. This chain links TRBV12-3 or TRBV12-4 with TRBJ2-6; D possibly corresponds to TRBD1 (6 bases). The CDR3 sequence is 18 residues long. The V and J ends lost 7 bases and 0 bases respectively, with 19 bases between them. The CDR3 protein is CASTRGTFTNSGANVLTF. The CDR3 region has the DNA TGTGCCAGCACCCGAGGGACATTCACCAACTCTGGGGCCAACGTCCTGACTTTC.

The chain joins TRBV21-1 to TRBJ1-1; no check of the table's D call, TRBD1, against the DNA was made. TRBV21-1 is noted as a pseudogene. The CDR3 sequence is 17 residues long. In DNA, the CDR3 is TGTGCCAGCAGCACCTCTTCCGTTCGGGGGGCGAACACTGAAGCTTTCTTT. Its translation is CASSTSSVRGANTEAFF.

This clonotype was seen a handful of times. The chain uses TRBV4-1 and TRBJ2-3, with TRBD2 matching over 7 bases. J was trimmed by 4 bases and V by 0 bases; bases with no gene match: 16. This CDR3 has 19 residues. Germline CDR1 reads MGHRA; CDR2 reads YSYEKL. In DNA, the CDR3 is TGCGCCAGCAGCCAAGATCTTGCGGGAGCGTGGGTTGGCGCAGATACGCAGTATTTT. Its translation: CASSQDLAGAWVGADTQYF.

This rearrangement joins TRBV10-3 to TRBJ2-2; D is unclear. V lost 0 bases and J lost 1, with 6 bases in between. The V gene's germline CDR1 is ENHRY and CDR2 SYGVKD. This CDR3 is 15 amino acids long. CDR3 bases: TGTGCCATCAGTGAGTCACTTGAGAACACCGGGGAGCTGTTTTTT. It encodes CAISESLENTGELFF.

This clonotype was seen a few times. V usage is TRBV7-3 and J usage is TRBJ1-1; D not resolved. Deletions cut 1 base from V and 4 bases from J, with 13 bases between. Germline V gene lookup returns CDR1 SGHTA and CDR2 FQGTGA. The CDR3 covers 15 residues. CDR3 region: CASSLIGYDRTEAFF. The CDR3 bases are TGTGCCAGCAGCTTAATAGGCTACGATCGCACTGAAGCTTTCTTT. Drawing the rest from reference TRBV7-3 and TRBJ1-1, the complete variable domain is GAGVSQTPSNKVTEKGKYVELRCDPISGHTALYWYRQSLGQGPEFLIYFQGTGAADDSGLPNDRFFAVRPEGSVSTLKIQRTERGDSAVYLCASSLIGYDRTEAFFGQGTRLTVV.

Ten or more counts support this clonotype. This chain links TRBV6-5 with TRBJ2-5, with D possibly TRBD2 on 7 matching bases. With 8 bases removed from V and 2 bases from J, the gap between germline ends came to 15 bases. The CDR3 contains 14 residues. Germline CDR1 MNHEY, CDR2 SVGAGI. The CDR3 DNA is TGTGCCAGCCGGGGCGGGGGCTTACAAGAGACCCAGTACTTC. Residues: CASRGGGLQETQYF.

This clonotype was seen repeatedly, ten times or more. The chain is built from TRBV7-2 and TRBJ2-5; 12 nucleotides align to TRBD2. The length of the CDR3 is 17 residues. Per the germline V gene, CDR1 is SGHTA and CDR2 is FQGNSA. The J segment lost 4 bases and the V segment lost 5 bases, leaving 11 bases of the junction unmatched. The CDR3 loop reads CASSPRLAGVVGETQYF. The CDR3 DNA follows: TGTGCCAGCAGCCCCCGACTAGCGGGGGTCGTAGGAGAGACCCAGTACTTC.

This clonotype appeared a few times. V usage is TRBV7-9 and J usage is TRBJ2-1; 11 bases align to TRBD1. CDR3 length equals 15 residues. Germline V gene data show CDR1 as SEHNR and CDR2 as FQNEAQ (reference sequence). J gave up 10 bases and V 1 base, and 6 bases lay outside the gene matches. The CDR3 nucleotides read TGTGCCAGCAGCTTAGTGGGACAGGGGGGCCCAGAGCAGTTCTTC. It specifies CASSLVGQGGPEQFF.

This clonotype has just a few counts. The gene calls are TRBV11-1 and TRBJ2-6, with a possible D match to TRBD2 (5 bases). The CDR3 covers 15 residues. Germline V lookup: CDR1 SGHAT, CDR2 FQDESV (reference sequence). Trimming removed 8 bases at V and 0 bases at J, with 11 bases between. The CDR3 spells CASAAGDSGANVLTF. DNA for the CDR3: TGTGCCAGCGCCGCCGGGGACTCTGGGGCCAACGTCCTGACTTTC.

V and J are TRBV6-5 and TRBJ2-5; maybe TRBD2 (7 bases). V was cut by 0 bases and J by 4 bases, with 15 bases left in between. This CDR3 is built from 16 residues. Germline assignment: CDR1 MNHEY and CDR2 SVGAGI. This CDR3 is CASSYSRGGGGETQYF. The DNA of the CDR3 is TGTGCCAGCAGTTACTCCCGCGGGGGCGGAGGAGAGACCCAGTACTTC.

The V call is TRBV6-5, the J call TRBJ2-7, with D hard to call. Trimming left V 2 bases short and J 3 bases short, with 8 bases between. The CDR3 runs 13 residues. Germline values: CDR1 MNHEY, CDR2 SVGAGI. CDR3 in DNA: TGTGCCAGCAGTTACCGCGTCTTCTACGAGCAGTACTTC. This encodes CASSYRVFYEQYF.

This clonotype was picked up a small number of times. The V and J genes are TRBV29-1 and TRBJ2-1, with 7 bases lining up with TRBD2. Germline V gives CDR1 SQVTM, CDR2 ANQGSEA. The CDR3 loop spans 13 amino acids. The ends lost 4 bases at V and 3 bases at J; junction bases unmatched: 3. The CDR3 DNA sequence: TGCAGCGTTGTGGGACTATACTACAATGAGCAGTTCTTC. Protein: CSVVGLYYNEQFF.

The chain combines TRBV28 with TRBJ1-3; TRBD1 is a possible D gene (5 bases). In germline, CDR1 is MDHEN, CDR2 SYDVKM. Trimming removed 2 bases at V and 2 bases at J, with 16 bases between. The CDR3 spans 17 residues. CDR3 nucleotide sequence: TGTGCCAGCAGTTTACGAAAGACAGCTAAAACTGGAAACACCATATATTTT. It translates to CASSLRKTAKTGNTIYF.

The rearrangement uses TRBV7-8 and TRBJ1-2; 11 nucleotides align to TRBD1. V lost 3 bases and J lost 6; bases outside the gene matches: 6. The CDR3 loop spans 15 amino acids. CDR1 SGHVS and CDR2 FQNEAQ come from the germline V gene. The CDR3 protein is CASSFGTGGDHGYTF. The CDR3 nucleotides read TGTGCCAGCAGCTTCGGGACAGGGGGTGACCATGGCTACACCTTC.

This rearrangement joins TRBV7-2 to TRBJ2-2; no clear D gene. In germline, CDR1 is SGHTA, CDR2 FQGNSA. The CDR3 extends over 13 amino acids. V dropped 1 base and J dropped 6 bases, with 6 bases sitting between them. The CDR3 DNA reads TGTGCCAGCAGCTTAGTTAACCCCGGGGAGCTGTTTTTT. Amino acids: CASSLVNPGELFF.

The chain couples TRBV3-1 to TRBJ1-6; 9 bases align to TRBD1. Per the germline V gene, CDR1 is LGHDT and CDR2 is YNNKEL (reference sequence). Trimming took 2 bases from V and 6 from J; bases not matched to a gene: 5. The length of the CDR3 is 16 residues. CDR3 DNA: TGTGCCAGCAGCCAATCTTGGACAGGGGTTAATTCACCCCTCCACTTT. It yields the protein CASSQSWTGVNSPLHF. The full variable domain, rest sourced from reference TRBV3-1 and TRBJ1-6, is DTAVSQTPKYLVTQMGNDKSIKCEQNLGHDTMYWYKQDSKKFLKIMFSYNNKELIINETVPNRFSPKSPDKAHLNLHINSLELGDSAVYFCASSQSWTGVNSPLHFGNGTRLTVT.

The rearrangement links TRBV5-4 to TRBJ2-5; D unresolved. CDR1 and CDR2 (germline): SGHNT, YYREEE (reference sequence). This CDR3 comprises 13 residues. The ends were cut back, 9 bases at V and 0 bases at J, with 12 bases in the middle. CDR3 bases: TGTGCCACCATGAGAGAGTACCAAGAGACCCAGTACTTC. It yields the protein CATMREYQETQYF.

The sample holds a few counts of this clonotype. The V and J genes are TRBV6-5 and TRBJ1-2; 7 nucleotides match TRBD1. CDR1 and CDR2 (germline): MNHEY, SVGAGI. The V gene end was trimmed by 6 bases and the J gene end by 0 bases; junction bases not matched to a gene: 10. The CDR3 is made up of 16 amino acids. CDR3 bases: TGTGCCAGCAGCCTTACAAACAGGGGTACTAACTATGGCTACACCTTC. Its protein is CASSLTNRGTNYGYTF.

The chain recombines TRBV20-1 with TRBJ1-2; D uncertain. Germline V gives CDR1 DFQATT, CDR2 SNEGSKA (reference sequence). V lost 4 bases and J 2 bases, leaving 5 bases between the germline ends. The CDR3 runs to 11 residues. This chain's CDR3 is CSAKGNYGYTF. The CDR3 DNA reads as TGCAGTGCTAAAGGGAACTATGGCTACACCTTC.